The 16 T cell receptor beta chains given below trace back to one sample, sequenced in a study of T cell changes during pregnancy in multiple sclerosis. The data were produced by immunoSEQ multiplex PCR, yet TCRdb's version contains in-frame clones alone and is incomplete. The repertoire consists of 45,000 to 55,000 clones, with about 90% occurring once and the leading ten covering around 2%. This specimen consisted of peripheral blood, obtained in the first trimester of pregnancy. The receptors here all came from a female donor with multiple sclerosis, enrolled in a pregnancy study.

The chain employs TRBV18 and TRBJ2-2, with TRBD2 matching over 7 bases. CDR1 and CDR2 from the germline V gene are KGHSH and LQKENI. The CDR3 loop spans 16 amino acids. V shed 4 bases and J 2 bases; nucleotides not matched to a gene: 7. The CDR3, as DNA: TGTGCCAGCTCACTATCGGGACTACTAAACACCGGGGAGCTGTTTTTT. Protein product: CASSLSGLLNTGELFF.

The chain uses TRBV7-6 and TRBJ1-1; TRBD1 matches at 7 bases. J lost 5 bases, V lost 5 bases, and 5 bases had no gene match. Looked up from germline, CDR1 is SGHVS and CDR2 is FNYEAQ. The CDR3 contains 13 residues. CDR3 nucleotides: TGTGCCAGCAGCCCAAACAGGGGAACTGAAGCTTTCTTT. This sequence encodes CASSPNRGTEAFF. Looking up the rest from reference TRBV7-6 and TRBJ1-1 gives the full variable domain: GAGVSQSPRYKVTKRGQDVALRCDPISGHVSLYWYRQALGQGPEFLTYFNYEAQQDKSGLPNDRFSAERPEGSISTLTIQRTEQRDSAMYRCASSPNRGTEAFFGQGTRLTVV.

CDR3: CASSQEAQGRFYSYGYTF. In DNA form, the CDR3 reads TGTGCCAGCAGCCAAGAAGCCCAGGGCAGGTTCTATTCGTATGGCTACACCTTC. V is TRBV4-2 and J is TRBJ1-2; D is possibly TRBD1 (5 bases). Per the germline V gene, CDR1 is LGHNA and CDR2 is YNFKEQ. V was clipped by 0 bases and J by 5 bases, with 22 bases between them. The CDR3 loop spans 18 amino acids.

J is TRBJ1-6 and V is TRBV7-9; 7 nucleotides agree with TRBD1. The germline gives CDR1 SEHNR, CDR2 FQNEAQ (reference sequence). The ends lost 5 bases at V and 15 bases at J; junction bases unmatched: 16. This CDR3 has 15 residues. The CDR3 reads CASSPLDRVQAFLHF. CDR3 sequence (DNA): TGTGCCAGCAGCCCACTCGACAGGGTCCAGGCTTTCCTCCACTTT.

The chain employs TRBV7-3 and TRBJ2-1; 12 bases are a match to TRBD2. The CDR3 sequence is 15 residues long. Trimming removed 5 bases from V and 10 bases from J; junction bases left unmatched: 9. Germline lookup yields CDR1 SGHTA and CDR2 FQGTGA. The CDR3, as DNA: TGTGCCAGCAGCCCCCTAGCGGGGGGGCCTTGGGAGCAGTTCTTC. Its protein product is CASSPLAGGPWEQFF.

The chain uses TRBV7-2 and TRBJ2-1, with TRBD1 as a possible D gene (5 bases). V was pared by 5 bases and J by 0 bases, with 14 bases between. The CDR3 contains 16 residues. Germline CDR1 and CDR2: SGHTA and FQGNSA. DNA of the CDR3: TGTGCCAGCAGCCCGAAGGTAGGGGACTCCTACAATGAGCAGTTCTTC. Translation: CASSPKVGDSYNEQFF.

This clone came up once. This rearrangement joins TRBV27 to TRBJ1-1; D might be TRBD1 (5 bases). The ends were cut back, 0 bases at V and 1 base at J, with 6 bases in the middle. From germline, CDR1 is MNHEY and CDR2 SMNVEV (reference sequence). The length of the CDR3 is 14 residues. The CDR3 reads CASSLSQGNTEAFF. CDR3 sequence (DNA): TGTGCCAGCAGTTTATCGCAGGGGAACACTGAAGCTTTCTTT.

The gene calls are TRBV29-1 and TRBJ1-1; tentative D call: TRBD1 (5 bases). The V gene lost 5 bases and the J gene lost 5 bases, with 12 bases spanning the gap. CDR1 and CDR2 (germline): SQVTM, ANQGSEA. The CDR3 covers 12 residues. The CDR3 sequence: CSVLPGITEAFF. In DNA, the CDR3 is TGCAGCGTTCTACCAGGGATAACTGAAGCTTTCTTT.

V is TRBV18 and J is TRBJ1-2, with 9 bases identical to TRBD1. Trimming took 3 bases from V and 6 from J; bases not matched to a gene: 5. This CDR3 spans 14 amino acids. Germline V lookup: CDR1 KGHSH, CDR2 LQKENI. Here the CDR3 DNA reads TGTGCCAGCTCACCGTTACAGGGGGCGGATGGCTACACCTTC. The encoded protein is CASSPLQGADGYTF.

The rearrangement links TRBV19 to TRBJ2-7, with D tentatively TRBD2 (6 bases). CDR3 size: 14 residues. Trimming cost V 6 bases and J 2 bases, with 14 bases left between them. CDR1 and CDR2 from the germline V gene are LNHDA and SQIVND (reference sequence). In DNA, the CDR3 is TGTGCCAGTAGCCTGGGGGGACTGACCTACGAGCAGTACTTC. Its protein is CASSLGGLTYEQYF.

This chain links TRBV2 with TRBJ2-5, with D perhaps TRBD1 (5 bases). This CDR3 contains 15 residues. Looked up from germline, CDR1 is SNHLY and CDR2 is FYNNEI. V shed 5 bases and J shed 4 bases, with 17 bases lying between them. CDR3 region: CASSPQTVYGETQYF. CDR3 nucleotides: TGTGCCAGCAGTCCCCAGACAGTATATGGAGAGACCCAGTACTTC.

The chain couples TRBV5-1 to TRBJ2-1; TRBD1 agrees at 12 bases. After removal of 5 bases from V and 8 bases from J, the junction contained 5 bases not matched to a gene. The CDR3 totals 14 residues. In germline, CDR1 is SGHRS, CDR2 YFSETQ. The CDR3 sequence: CASRLRDRGHEQFF. CDR3 DNA: TGCGCCAGCAGGTTGCGGGACAGGGGGCATGAGCAGTTCTTC.

V and J are TRBV9 and TRBJ2-5, with 10 bases aligning to TRBD1. V lost 4 bases to trimming and J lost 5 bases; unmatched junction nucleotides: 5. The CDR3 sequence is 14 residues long. Germline values: CDR1 SGDLS, CDR2 YYNGEE. Here the CDR3 reads CASSPDRGRETQYF. The CDR3 region has the DNA TGTGCCAGCAGCCCGGACAGGGGGAGGGAGACCCAGTACTTC.

The CDR3 here is CASSQVSGVIQGAFF. The CDR3 DNA reads TGCGCCAGCAGCCAAGTTTCGGGAGTGATCCAGGGAGCTTTCTTT. The chain uses TRBV4-1 and TRBJ1-1; TRBD1 might be the D (5 bases). The CDR3 runs 15 residues. V was shortened by 1 base and J by 10 bases, with 19 bases between the two germline ends. Germline CDR1 reads MGHRA; CDR2 reads YSYEKL.

CDR3 sequence (DNA): TGCGCCAGCAGCTTGGATCCAGCGGGGGGCTGGGAGCAGTTCTTC. Translated, it gives CASSLDPAGGWEQFF. The V gene is TRBV5-1, the J gene TRBJ2-1; 9 bases agree with TRBD2. Germline CDR1 and CDR2: SGHRS and YFSETQ. The CDR3 has 15 amino acids. The J segment lost 10 bases and the V segment lost 0 bases, leaving 8 bases of the junction unmatched.

This chain joins TRBV4-1 and TRBJ1-5; D not resolved. The germline V gene has CDR1 MGHRA and CDR2 YSYEKL. V was cut by 0 bases and J by 5 bases, with 8 bases left in between. The CDR3 covers 14 residues. For the CDR3, the DNA is TGCGCCAGCAGCCAAGAGGTGGGCTATCAGCCCCAGCATTTT. Encoded protein: CASSQEVGYQPQHF.